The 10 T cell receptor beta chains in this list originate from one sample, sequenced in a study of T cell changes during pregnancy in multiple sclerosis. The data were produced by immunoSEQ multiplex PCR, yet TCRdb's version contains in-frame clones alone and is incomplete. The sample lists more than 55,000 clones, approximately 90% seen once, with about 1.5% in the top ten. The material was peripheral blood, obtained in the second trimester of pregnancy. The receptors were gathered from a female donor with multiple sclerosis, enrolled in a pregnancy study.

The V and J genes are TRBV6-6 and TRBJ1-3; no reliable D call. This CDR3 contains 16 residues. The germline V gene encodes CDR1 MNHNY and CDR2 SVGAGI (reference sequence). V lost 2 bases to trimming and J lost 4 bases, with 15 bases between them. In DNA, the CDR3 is TGTGCCAGCAGTTACCAGAGAGGGTTCTTCGGAAACACCATATATTTT. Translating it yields CASSYQRGFFGNTIYF.

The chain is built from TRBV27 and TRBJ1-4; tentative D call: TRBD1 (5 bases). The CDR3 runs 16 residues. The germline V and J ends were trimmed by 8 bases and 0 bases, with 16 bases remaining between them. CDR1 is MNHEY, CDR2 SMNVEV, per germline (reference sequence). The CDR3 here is CASALRGPTTNEKLFF. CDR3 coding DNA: TGTGCCAGCGCTCTTAGGGGTCCGACAACTAATGAAAAACTGTTTTTT.

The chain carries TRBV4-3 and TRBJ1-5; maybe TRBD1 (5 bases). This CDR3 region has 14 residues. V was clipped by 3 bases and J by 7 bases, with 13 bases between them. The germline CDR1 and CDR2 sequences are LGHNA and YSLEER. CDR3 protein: CASSQGGAGQPQHF. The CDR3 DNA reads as TGCGCCAGCAGCCAGGGAGGGGCAGGCCAGCCCCAGCATTTT.

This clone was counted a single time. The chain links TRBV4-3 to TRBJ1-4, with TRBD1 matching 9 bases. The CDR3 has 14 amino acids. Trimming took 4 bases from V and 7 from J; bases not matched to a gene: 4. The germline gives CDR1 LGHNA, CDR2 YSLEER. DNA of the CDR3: TGCGCCAGCAGCCGGGACAGGGTAATTGAAAAACTGTTTTTT. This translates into CASSRDRVIEKLFF.

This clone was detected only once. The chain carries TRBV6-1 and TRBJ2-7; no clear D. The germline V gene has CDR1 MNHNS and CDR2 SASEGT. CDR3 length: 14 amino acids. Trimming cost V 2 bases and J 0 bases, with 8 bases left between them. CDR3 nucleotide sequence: TGTGCCAGCAGTGAACCCGGTCTCTCCTACGAGCAGTACTTC. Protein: CASSEPGLSYEQYF.

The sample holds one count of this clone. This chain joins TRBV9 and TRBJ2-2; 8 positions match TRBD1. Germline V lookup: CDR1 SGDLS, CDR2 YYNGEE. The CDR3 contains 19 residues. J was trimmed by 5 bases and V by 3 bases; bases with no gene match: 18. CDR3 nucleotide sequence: TGTGCCAGCAGCGCCCAAGAATGGACAGGGTCAAATCCTACCGGGGAGCTGTTTTTT. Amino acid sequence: CASSAQEWTGSNPTGELFF.

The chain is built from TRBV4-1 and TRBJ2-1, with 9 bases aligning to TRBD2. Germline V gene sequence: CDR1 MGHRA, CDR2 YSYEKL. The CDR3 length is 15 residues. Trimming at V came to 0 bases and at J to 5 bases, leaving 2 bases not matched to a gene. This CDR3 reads CASSQDQRGDNEQFF. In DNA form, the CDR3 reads TGCGCCAGCAGCCAAGATCAGCGGGGGGACAATGAGCAGTTCTTC.

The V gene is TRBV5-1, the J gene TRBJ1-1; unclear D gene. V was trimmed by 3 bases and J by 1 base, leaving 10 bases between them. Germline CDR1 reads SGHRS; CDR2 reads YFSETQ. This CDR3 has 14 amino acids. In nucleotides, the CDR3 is TGCGCCAGCAGCTCCTCGACACGGAACACTGAAGCTTTCTTT. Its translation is CASSSSTRNTEAFF.

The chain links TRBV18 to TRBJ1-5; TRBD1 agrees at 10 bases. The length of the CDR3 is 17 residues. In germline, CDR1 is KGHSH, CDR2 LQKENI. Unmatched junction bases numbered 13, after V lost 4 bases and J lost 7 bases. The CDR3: CASSLSSPGTGVQPQHF. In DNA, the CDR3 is TGTGCCAGCTCACTCTCGTCACCCGGGACAGGGGTCCAGCCCCAGCATTTT.

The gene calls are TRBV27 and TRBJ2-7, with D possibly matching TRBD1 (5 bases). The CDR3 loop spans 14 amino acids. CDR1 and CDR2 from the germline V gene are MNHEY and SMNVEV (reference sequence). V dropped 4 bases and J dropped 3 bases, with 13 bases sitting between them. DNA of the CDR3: TGTGCCAGCAGTTCCGACAGATCCTTCTACGAGCAGTACTTC. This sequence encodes CASSSDRSFYEQYF.